One and the same sample provided the 12 T cell receptor beta chains below, sequenced in a study of T cell repertoires in cytomegalovirus infection. Their antigen targets remain unknown. TCRdb analysed the reads with MiXCR anew, one entry per CDR3 protein. The sample shows hundreds of thousands of distinct CDR3 sequences, approximately 30% of them seen only once. Sequencing was performed on cultured CD8+ T cells from PBMCs, taken from culture after CMV antigen stimulation. Receptors originate from a human donor in good health (CMV status not recorded). Some clones in this sample may be carry-over from other donors' samples.

The chain combines TRBV2 with TRBJ2-7; a possible D gene is TRBD2 (6 bases). CDR1 and CDR2 from the germline V gene are SNHLY and FYNNEI. The V gene lost 2 bases and the J gene lost 7 bases, with 15 bases spanning the gap. CDR3 size: 14 residues. The CDR3 protein is CASSERRGAGEQYF. CDR3 nucleotide sequence: TGTGCCAGCAGTGAAAGGCGAGGGGCGGGGGAGCAGTACTTC. Using reference TRBV2 and TRBJ2-7 for the parts outside the CDR3, the full variable domain is EPEVTQTPSHQVTQMGQEVILRCVPISNHLYFYWYRQILGQKVEFLVSFYNNEISEKSEIFDDQFSVERPDGSNFTLKIRSTKLEDSAMYFCASSERRGAGEQYFGPGTRLTVT.

V gene TRBV19 combines with J gene TRBJ2-1; 7 bases are shared with TRBD2. The CDR3 spans 14 residues. Germline V gene lookup returns CDR1 LNHDA and CDR2 SQIVND (reference sequence). The CDR3 region has the DNA TGTGCAGCGCGGGGTGGGGGGGGCTACAATGAGCAGTTCTTC. This sequence encodes CAARGGGGYNEQFF.

This clonotype has more than one count but fewer than ten. This chain joins TRBV6-2 or TRBV6-3 and TRBJ1-1, with TRBD1 identical over 9 bases. The V and J ends lost 6 bases and 2 bases, in that order; junction bases with no gene match: 7. Germline CDR1 reads MNHEY; CDR2 reads SVGEGT. The CDR3 length is 15 residues. CDR3 residues: CASRPLDRGNTEAFF. The CDR3 region has the DNA TGTGCCAGCAGACCCTTGGACAGGGGAAACACTGAAGCTTTCTTT.

This clonotype was detected a few times. This chain connects TRBV19 to TRBJ2-1, with D perhaps matching TRBD1 (6 bases). The germline CDR1 and CDR2 sequences are LNHDA and SQIVND (reference sequence). Trimming pared 3 bases from V and 5 bases from J, leaving 20 bases between. The CDR3 length is 17 residues. CDR3 amino acids: CASSIAWGRGRDNEQFF. In DNA, the CDR3 is TGTGCCAGTAGTATCGCCTGGGGCAGGGGCAGGGACAATGAGCAGTTCTTC. The entire variable domain, with the rest obtained from reference TRBV19 and TRBJ2-1, is as follows: DGGITQSPKYLFRKEGQNVTLSCEQNLNHDAMYWYRQDPGQGLRLIYYSQIVNDFQKGDIAEGYSVSREKKESFPLTVTSAQKNPTAFYLCASSIAWGRGRDNEQFFGPGTRLTVL.

This chain links TRBV27 with TRBJ2-2, with a possible D match to TRBD2 (6 bases). CDR3 length: 17 amino acids. Germline values: CDR1 MNHEY, CDR2 SMNVEV (reference sequence). CDR3 nucleotide sequence: TGTGTCACCTGCTATCTCGGAGGGACCATGAACACCGGGGAGCTGTTTTTT. It yields the protein CVTCYLGGTMNTGELFF.

This clonotype came up a few times. The rearrangement joins TRBV7-9 to TRBJ2-3; D tentatively fits TRBD1 or TRBD2 (5 bases each). Germline CDR1 and CDR2: SEHNR and FQNEAQ (reference sequence). The CDR3 is 16 amino acids. Trimming took 5 bases from V and 3 from J, leaving 18 bases between them. The CDR3 bases are TGTGCCAGCAGCCCCCCCCGGGGCTTGAGGACAGATACGCAGTATTTT. Its translation is CASSPPRGLRTDTQYF.

The chain has TRBV11-2 and TRBJ2-5; D gene uncertain. V lost 7 bases and J lost 3, with 9 bases in between. The germline gives CDR1 SGHAT, CDR2 FQNNGV. CDR3 length: 12 amino acids. The CDR3 spells CASTYTKETQYF. The CDR3 DNA sequence: TGTGCCAGCACTTACACGAAAGAGACCCAGTACTTC.

This clonotype came up a few times. The chain recombines TRBV7-3 with TRBJ1-2; TRBD1 matches 10 bases. Germline values: CDR1 SGHTA, CDR2 FQGTGA. The CDR3 totals 16 residues. The V gene end was trimmed by 4 bases and the J gene end by 4 bases; junction bases not matched to a gene: 9. The CDR3 is CASSSSTGGTLYGYTF. The CDR3 region has the DNA TGTGCCAGCAGCTCCTCGACAGGGGGCACCCTCTATGGCTACACCTTC.

The chain has TRBV20-1 and TRBJ2-5, with D possibly called TRBD1 or TRBD2 (5 bases each). With 3 bases removed from V and 5 bases from J, the gap between germline ends came to 19 bases. CDR3 length: 15 amino acids. From germline, CDR1 is DFQATT and CDR2 SNEGSKA (reference sequence). The CDR3 spells CSASRYPGPFETQYF. The CDR3 bases are TGCAGTGCTAGTCGATACCCGGGGCCCTTCGAGACCCAGTACTTC.

Only a few counts were recorded for this clonotype. The chain recombines TRBV7-9 with TRBJ2-2; TRBD1 matches at 9 bases. The J segment lost 7 bases and the V segment lost 2 bases, leaving 11 bases of the junction unmatched. The CDR3 runs 17 residues. Germline V gene data show CDR1 as SEHNR and CDR2 as FQNEAQ (reference sequence). The chain's CDR3 is CASSLTPGQGSYGELFF. DNA for the CDR3: TGTGCCAGCAGCTTAACCCCGGGACAGGGTTCTTACGGGGAGCTGTTTTTT.

V is TRBV5-4 and J is TRBJ2-3, with 9 nucleotides matching TRBD2. The V gene's germline CDR1 is SGHNT and CDR2 YYREEE (reference sequence). J was trimmed by 0 bases and V by 4 bases; bases with no gene match: 6. The CDR3 totals 16 residues. Written as DNA, the CDR3 is TGTGCCAGCAGCATCCCTAGCGGGGTGAGCACAGATACGCAGTATTTT. It is translated as CASSIPSGVSTDTQYF. The full variable domain, completed using reference TRBV5-4 and TRBJ2-3, is ETGVTQSPTHLIKTRGQQVTLRCSSQSGHNTVSWYQQALGQGPQFIFQYYREEENGRGNFPPRFSGLQFPNYSSELNVNALELDDSALYLCASSIPSGVSTDTQYFGPGTRLTVL.

The chain is built from TRBV7-6 and TRBJ2-3, with TRBD2 identical over 8 bases. The ends lost 4 bases at V and 5 bases at J; junction bases unmatched: 11. In germline, CDR1 is SGHVS, CDR2 FNYEAQ. This CDR3 has 16 amino acids. The CDR3 DNA sequence: TGTGCCAGCAGCTCGAGGGTCGGGGGGGGATTAGATACGCAGTATTTT. This sequence encodes CASSSRVGGGLDTQYF.